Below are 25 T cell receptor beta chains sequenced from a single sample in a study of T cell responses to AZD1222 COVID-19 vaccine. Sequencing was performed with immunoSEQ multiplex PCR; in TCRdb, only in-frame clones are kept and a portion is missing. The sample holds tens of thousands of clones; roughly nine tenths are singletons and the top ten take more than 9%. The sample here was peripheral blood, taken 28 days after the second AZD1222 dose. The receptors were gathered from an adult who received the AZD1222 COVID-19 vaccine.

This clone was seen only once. In DNA, the CDR3 is TGTGCCACCTCAAGAGCGGGTACAGATACGCAGTATTTT. Translation gives CATSRAGTDTQYF. This chain connects TRBV6-5 to TRBJ2-3; tentatively, D is TRBD2 (6 bases). The germline V and J ends were trimmed by 10 bases and 3 bases, with 14 bases remaining between them. This CDR3 has 13 amino acids. Germline V gives CDR1 MNHEY, CDR2 SVGAGI.

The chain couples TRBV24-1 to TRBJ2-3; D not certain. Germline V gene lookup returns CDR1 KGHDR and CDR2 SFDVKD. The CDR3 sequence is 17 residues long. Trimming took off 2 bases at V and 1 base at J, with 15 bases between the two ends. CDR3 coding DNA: TGTGCCACCAGTGATTATGACACCGTCAGAGGCACAGATACGCAGTATTTT. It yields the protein CATSDYDTVRGTDTQYF.

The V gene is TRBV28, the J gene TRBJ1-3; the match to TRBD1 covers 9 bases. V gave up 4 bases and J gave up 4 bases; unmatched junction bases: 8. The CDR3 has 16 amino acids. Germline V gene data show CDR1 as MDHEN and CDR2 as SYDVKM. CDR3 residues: CASSSAADRGGNTIYF. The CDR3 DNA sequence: TGTGCCAGCAGTTCCGCCGCGGACAGGGGAGGAAACACCATATATTTT. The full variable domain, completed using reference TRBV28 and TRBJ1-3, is DVKVTQSSRYLVKRTGEKVFLECVQDMDHENMFWYRQDPGLGLRLIYFSYDVKMKEKGDIPEGYSVSREKKERFSLILESASTNQTSMYLCASSSAADRGGNTIYFGEGSWLTVV.

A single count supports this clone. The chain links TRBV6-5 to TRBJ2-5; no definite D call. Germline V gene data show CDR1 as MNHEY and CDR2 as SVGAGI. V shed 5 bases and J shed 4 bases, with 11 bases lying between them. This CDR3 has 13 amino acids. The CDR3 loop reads CASSTVLGETQYF. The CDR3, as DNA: TGTGCCAGCAGTACAGTATTGGGAGAGACCCAGTACTTC.

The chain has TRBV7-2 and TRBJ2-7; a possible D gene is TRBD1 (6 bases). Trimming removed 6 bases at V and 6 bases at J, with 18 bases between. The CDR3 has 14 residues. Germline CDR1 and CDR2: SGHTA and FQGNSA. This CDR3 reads CASSFSWEQGEQYF. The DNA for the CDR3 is TGTGCCAGCAGTTTCTCGTGGGAACAGGGCGAGCAGTACTTC.

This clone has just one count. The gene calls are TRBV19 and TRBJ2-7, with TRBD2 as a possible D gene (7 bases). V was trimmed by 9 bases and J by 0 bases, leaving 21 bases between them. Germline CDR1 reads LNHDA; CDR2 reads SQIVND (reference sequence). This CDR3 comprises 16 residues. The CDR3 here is CASTKRGGSLSYEQYF. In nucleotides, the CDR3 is TGTGCCAGCACCAAAAGGGGGGGGAGCCTCTCCTACGAGCAGTACTTC.

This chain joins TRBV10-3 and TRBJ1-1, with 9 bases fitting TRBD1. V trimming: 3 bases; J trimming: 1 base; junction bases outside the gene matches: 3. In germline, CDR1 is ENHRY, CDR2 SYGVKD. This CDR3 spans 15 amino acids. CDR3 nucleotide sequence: TGTGCCATCAGTGACCCGACAGGGGGGAACACTGAAGCTTTCTTT. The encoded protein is CAISDPTGGNTEAFF.

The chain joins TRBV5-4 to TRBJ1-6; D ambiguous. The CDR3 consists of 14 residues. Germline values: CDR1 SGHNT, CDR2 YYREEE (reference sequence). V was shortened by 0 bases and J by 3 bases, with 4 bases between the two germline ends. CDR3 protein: CASSLVGYNSPLHF. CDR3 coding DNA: TGTGCCAGCAGCTTGGTAGGCTATAATTCACCCCTCCACTTT. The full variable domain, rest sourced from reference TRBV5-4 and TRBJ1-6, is ETGVTQSPTHLIKTRGQQVTLRCSSQSGHNTVSWYQQALGQGPQFIFQYYREEENGRGNFPPRFSGLQFPNYSSELNVNALELDDSALYLCASSLVGYNSPLHFGNGTRLTVT.

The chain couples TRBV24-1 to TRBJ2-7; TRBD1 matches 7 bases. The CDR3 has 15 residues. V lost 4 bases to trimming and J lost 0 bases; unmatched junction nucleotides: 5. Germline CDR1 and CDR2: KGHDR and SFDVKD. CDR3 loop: CATSEGDRSSYEQYF. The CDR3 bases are TGTGCCACCAGTGAAGGGGACAGAAGCTCCTACGAGCAGTACTTC.

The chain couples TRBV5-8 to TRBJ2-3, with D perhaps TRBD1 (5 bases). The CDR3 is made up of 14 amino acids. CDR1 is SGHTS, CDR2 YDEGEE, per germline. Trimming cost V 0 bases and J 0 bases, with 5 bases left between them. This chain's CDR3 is CASSLEGSTDTQYF. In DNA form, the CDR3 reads TGTGCCAGCAGCTTGGAGGGGAGCACAGATACGCAGTATTTT.

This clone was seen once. The CDR3 DNA sequence: TGTGCCAGCTCACCCCTACCGAGCACAGATACGCAGTATTTT. It yields the protein CASSPLPSTDTQYF. This sequence joins TRBV18 and TRBJ2-3; D gene unclear. The CDR3 has 14 residues. V dropped 3 bases and J dropped 0 bases, with 7 bases sitting between them. Germline lookup yields CDR1 KGHSH and CDR2 LQKENI.

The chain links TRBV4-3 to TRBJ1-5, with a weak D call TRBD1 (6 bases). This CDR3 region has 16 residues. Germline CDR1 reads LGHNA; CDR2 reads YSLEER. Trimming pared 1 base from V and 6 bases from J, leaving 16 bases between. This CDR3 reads CASSQGVAGAGQPQHF. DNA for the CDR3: TGCGCCAGCAGCCAAGGGGTCGCAGGGGCTGGTCAGCCCCAGCATTTT.

The DNA for the CDR3 is TGTGCCAGTAGTATCCGCAGACAGGGGGCGCCTGGCTACACCTTC. Translation gives CASSIRRQGAPGYTF. The chain carries TRBV19 and TRBJ1-2; 10 positions agree with TRBD1. Losses at the gene ends were 3 bases for V and 7 bases for J; bases not matched to a gene: 8. CDR1 LNHDA and CDR2 SQIVND come from the germline V gene (reference sequence). This CDR3 spans 15 amino acids.

CDR3 sequence: CASRVSGANVLTF. CDR3 coding DNA: TGTGCCAGTAGAGTCTCTGGGGCCAACGTCCTGACTTTC. The genes are TRBV19 and TRBJ2-6, with D unclear. The CDR3 spans 13 residues. Germline V gives CDR1 LNHDA, CDR2 SQIVND (reference sequence). V was clipped by 6 bases and J by 0 bases, with 3 bases between them. The full variable domain, in which reference TRBV19 and TRBJ2-6 provide the parts outside the CDR3, is DGGITQSPKYLFRKEGQNVTLSCEQNLNHDAMYWYRQDPGQGLRLIYYSQIVNDFQKGDIAEGYSVSREKKESFPLTVTSAQKNPTAFYLCASRVSGANVLTFGAGSRLTVL.

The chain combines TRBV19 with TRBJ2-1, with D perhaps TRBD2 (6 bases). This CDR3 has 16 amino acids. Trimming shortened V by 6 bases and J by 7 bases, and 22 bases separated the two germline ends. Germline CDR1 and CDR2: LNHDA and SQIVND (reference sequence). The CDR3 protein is CASRGPEAGLGNEQFF. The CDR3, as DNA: TGTGCCAGTAGAGGCCCGGAGGCGGGGCTGGGTAATGAGCAGTTCTTC.

The chain's CDR3 is CASSVGPNPEYNEQFF. CDR3 nucleotides: TGTGCCAGCAGCGTAGGTCCGAATCCGGAATACAATGAGCAGTTCTTC. V usage is TRBV5-5 and J usage is TRBJ2-1; no clear D gene. Germline V gene lookup returns CDR1 SGHKS and CDR2 YYEKEE (reference sequence). The germline V and J ends were trimmed by 4 bases and 4 bases, with 18 bases remaining between them. The CDR3 totals 16 residues.

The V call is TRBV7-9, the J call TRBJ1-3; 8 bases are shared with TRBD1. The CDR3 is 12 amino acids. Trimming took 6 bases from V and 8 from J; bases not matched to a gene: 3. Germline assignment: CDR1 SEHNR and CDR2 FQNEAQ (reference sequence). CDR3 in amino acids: CASSQQGDTIYF. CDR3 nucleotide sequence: TGTGCCAGCAGTCAACAGGGGGACACCATATATTTT.

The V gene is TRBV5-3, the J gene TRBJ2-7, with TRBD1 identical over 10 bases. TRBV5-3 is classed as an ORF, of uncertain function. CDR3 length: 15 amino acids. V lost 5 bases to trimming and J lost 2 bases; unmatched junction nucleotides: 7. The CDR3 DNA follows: TGTGCCAGAAGACCGGGACAGGGGATTGCCTACGAGCAGTACTTC. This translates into CARRPGQGIAYEQYF.

The CDR3: CASSWNMGGANVLTF. CDR3 in DNA: TGTGCCAGCAGCTGGAATATGGGGGGGGCCAACGTCCTGACTTTC. The chain is built from TRBV7-2 and TRBJ2-6; no definite D call. This CDR3 is 15 amino acids long. The V gene lost 4 bases and the J gene lost 4 bases, with 11 bases spanning the gap. Germline CDR1 SGHTA, CDR2 FQGNSA.

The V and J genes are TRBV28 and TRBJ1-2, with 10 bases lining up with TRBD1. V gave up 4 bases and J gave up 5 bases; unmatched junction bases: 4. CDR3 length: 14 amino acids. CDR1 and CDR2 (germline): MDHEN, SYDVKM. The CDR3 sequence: CASSSGQGVYGYTF. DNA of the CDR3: TGTGCCAGCAGTTCAGGACAGGGGGTGTATGGCTACACCTTC.

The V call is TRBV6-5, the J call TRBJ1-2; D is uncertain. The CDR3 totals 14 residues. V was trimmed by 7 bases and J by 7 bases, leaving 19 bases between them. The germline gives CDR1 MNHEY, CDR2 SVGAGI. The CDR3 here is CASNTDASVSGYTF. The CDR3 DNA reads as TGTGCCAGCAACACCGACGCCTCGGTTAGTGGCTACACCTTC.

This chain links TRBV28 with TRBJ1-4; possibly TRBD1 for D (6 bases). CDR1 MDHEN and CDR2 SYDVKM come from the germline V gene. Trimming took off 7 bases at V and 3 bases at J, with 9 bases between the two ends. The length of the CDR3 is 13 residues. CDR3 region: CASKGGANEKLFF. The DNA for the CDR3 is TGTGCCAGCAAAGGGGGGGCTAATGAAAAACTGTTTTTT. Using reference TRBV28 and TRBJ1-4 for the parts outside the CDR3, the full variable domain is DVKVTQSSRYLVKRTGEKVFLECVQDMDHENMFWYRQDPGLGLRLIYFSYDVKMKEKGDIPEGYSVSREKKERFSLILESASTNQTSMYLCASKGGANEKLFFGSGTQLSVL.

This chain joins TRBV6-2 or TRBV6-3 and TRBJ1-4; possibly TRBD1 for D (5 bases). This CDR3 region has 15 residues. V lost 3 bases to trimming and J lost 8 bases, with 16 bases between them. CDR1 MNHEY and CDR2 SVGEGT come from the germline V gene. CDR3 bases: TGTGCCAGCAGTTATAGGGACTCCAAAAAGGAAAAACTGTTTTTT. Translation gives CASSYRDSKKEKLFF.

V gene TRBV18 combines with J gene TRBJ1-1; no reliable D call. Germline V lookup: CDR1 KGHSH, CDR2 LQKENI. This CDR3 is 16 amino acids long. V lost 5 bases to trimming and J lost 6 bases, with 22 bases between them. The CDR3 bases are TGTGCCAGCTCAATGAAGTATGGACGGGGAACTTCTGAAGCTTTCTTT. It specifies CASSMKYGRGTSEAFF.

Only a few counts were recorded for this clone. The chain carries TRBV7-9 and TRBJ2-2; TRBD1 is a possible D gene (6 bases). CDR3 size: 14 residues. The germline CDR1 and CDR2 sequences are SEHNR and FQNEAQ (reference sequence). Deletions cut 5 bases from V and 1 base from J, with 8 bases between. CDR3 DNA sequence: TGTGCCAGCAGCAACAGGGAGAACACCGGGGAGCTGTTTTTT. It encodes CASSNRENTGELFF. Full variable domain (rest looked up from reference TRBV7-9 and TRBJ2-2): DTGVSQNPRHKITKRGQNVTFRCDPISEHNRLYWYRQTLGQGPEFLTYFQNEAQLEKSRLLSDRFSAERPKGSFSTLEIQRTEQGDSAMYLCASSNRENTGELFFGEGSRLTVL.